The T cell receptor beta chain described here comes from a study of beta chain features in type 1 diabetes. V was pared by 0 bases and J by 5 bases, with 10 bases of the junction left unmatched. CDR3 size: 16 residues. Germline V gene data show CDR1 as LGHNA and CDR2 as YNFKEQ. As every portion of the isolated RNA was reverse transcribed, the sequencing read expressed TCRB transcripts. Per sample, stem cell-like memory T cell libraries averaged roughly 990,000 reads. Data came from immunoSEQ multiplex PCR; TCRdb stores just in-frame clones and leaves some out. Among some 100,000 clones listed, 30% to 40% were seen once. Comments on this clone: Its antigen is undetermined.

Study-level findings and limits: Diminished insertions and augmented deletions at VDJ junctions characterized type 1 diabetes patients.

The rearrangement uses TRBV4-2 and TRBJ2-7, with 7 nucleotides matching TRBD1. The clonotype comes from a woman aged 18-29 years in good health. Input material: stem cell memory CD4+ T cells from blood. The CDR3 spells CASSQDPPGQVDEQYF. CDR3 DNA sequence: TGTGCCAGCAGCCAAGATCCGCCAGGACAGGTTGACGAGCAGTACTTC.